Listed below are T cell receptor beta chains from one sample, sequenced in a study of blood T cells in healthy people across ages. One entry per CDR3 protein results from TCRdb running MiXCR on the 5' RACE reads. The profile shows about 800,000 distinct CDR3 sequences, around 25% of them singletons. The same data also went into a second study, on T cells of mothers and their children.

Sequences were obtained from blood. The origin of the receptors is a boy aged 5-17 years in good health. Both conserved end residues are part of each CDR3. The order of the fields is CDR3 DNA, CDR3 protein, J gene, D gene, V gene, clone size. A D gene is named only where the DNA matches it firmly. Clone sizes are given selectively: once, few, many, or a class where the clone is expanded.

cdr3_nt: TGTGCCAGCAGTTACCTGGCAGGGACAGACGAGCAGTACTTC; cdr3_aa: CASSYLAGTDEQYF; j_call: TRBJ2-7; d_call: TRBD1; v_call: TRBV6-5; clone_size: NA
cdr3_nt: TGCGCCAGCAGCCAACTAGGACAGACCTCCATCGATACGCAGTATTTT; cdr3_aa: CASSQLGQTSIDTQYF; j_call: TRBJ2-3; d_call: NA; v_call: TRBV4-1; clone_size: few
cdr3_nt: TGCGCCAGCAGCTTTGACAGGGGGGCCGATGAGCAGTTCTTC; cdr3_aa: CASSFDRGADEQFF; j_call: TRBJ2-1; d_call: TRBD1; v_call: TRBV5-1; clone_size: few
cdr3_nt: TGCAGTGCTAGTACCCCCCCGTCTGAAGCTTTCTTT; cdr3_aa: CSASTPPSEAFF; j_call: TRBJ1-1; d_call: NA; v_call: TRBV20-1; clone_size: NA
cdr3_nt: TGTGCCAGCAGCCTGAGGGGGGACCGCGACGAGCAGTACTTC; cdr3_aa: CASSLRGDRDEQYF; j_call: TRBJ2-7; d_call: NA; v_call: TRBV3-1; clone_size: few
cdr3_nt: TGTGCCAGCAGGCAGACTAGCTTCGAGACCCAGTACTTC; cdr3_aa: CASRQTSFETQYF; j_call: TRBJ2-5; d_call: TRBD2; v_call: TRBV6-5; clone_size: few
cdr3_nt: TGTGCCAGCATGATTGGGCTGGGACTAGCGGGAAGGAATGAGCAGTTCTTC; cdr3_aa: CASMIGLGLAGRNEQFF; j_call: TRBJ2-1; d_call: TRBD2; v_call: TRBV6-6; clone_size: NA
cdr3_nt: TGCAGTGCTAGAGATTCTGGGAATGACGGGGGGCAGACCCACGAGCAGTACTTC; cdr3_aa: CSARDSGNDGGQTHEQYF; j_call: TRBJ2-7; d_call: NA; v_call: TRBV20-1; clone_size: NA
cdr3_nt: TGTGCCAGCAGTTACCGATATTACAATGAGCAGTTCTTC; cdr3_aa: CASSYRYYNEQFF; j_call: TRBJ2-1; d_call: NA; v_call: TRBV6-2/TRBV6-3; clone_size: few
cdr3_nt: TGTGCCTGGACCCGACGATCCCAGGGGCCGGGGCCCCAGCATTTT; cdr3_aa: CAWTRRSQGPGPQHF; j_call: TRBJ1-5; d_call: NA; v_call: TRBV30; clone_size: NA
cdr3_nt: TGCAGTGCTAGGAGACAGGCGGGTAGTCCAGGTGGCTACACCTTC; cdr3_aa: CSARRQAGSPGGYTF; j_call: TRBJ1-2; d_call: NA; v_call: TRBV20-1; clone_size: few
cdr3_nt: TGTGCCAGCAGCTACCAGGGGTCCCTCTACGAGCAGTACTTC; cdr3_aa: CASSYQGSLYEQYF; j_call: TRBJ2-7; d_call: NA; v_call: TRBV27; clone_size: NA
cdr3_nt: TGTGCCAGCAGGCCCAGGACTGGATCTAGCAATCAGCCCCAGCATTTT; cdr3_aa: CASRPRTGSSNQPQHF; j_call: TRBJ1-5; d_call: NA; v_call: TRBV28; clone_size: few
cdr3_nt: TGTGCCAGCAGAACAGCGGAGGGGGAGCGAGAGACCCAGTACTTC; cdr3_aa: CASRTAEGERETQYF; j_call: TRBJ2-5; d_call: NA; v_call: TRBV28; clone_size: NA
cdr3_nt: TGTGCCAGCAGTTTTCGAGCACAGGGACTCCAAGAGACCCAGTACTTC; cdr3_aa: CASSFRAQGLQETQYF; j_call: TRBJ2-5; d_call: NA; v_call: TRBV28; clone_size: few
cdr3_nt: TGCAGTGCTTTCATGGGACTAGCGTTTAATGAGCAGTTCTTC; cdr3_aa: CSAFMGLAFNEQFF; j_call: TRBJ2-1; d_call: TRBD2; v_call: TRBV20-1; clone_size: few
cdr3_nt: TGCGCCAGCAGCCAAGCGAGCAATCAGCCCCAGCATTTT; cdr3_aa: CASSQASNQPQHF; j_call: TRBJ1-5; d_call: NA; v_call: TRBV4-1; clone_size: NA
cdr3_nt: TGTGCCAGCAGCCCTGGACAGGGAGTAGCATCTGGGGCCAACGTCCTGACTTTC; cdr3_aa: CASSPGQGVASGANVLTF; j_call: TRBJ2-6; d_call: TRBD1; v_call: TRBV7-6; clone_size: many
cdr3_nt: TGTGCCAGCAGCTTAACCCCCACCCATGAAAAACTGTTTTTT; cdr3_aa: CASSLTPTHEKLFF; j_call: TRBJ1-4; d_call: NA; v_call: TRBV5-5; clone_size: few
cdr3_nt: TGTGCCAGCACCCTATGGGCGGGTTCCTACGAGCAGTACTTC; cdr3_aa: CASTLWAGSYEQYF; j_call: TRBJ2-7; d_call: NA; v_call: TRBV28; clone_size: few
cdr3_nt: TGTGCCAGCAGCTTATTGGGAAATGGCGAGCAGTACTTC; cdr3_aa: CASSLLGNGEQYF; j_call: TRBJ2-7; d_call: NA; v_call: TRBV7-3; clone_size: few
cdr3_nt: TGCGCCAGCAGCTTGGTTAATAATGAGCAGTTCTTC; cdr3_aa: CASSLVNNEQFF; j_call: TRBJ2-1; d_call: NA; v_call: TRBV5-1; clone_size: NA
cdr3_nt: TGCGCCAGCAGCCAAGATGAGGACGGGACCTACGAGCAGTACTTC; cdr3_aa: CASSQDEDGTYEQYF; j_call: TRBJ2-7; d_call: NA; v_call: TRBV4-1; clone_size: few
cdr3_nt: TGTGCCAGCAGCTTAGCGACTAGCGCGACCCAAAACATTCAGTACTTC; cdr3_aa: CASSLATSATQNIQYF; j_call: TRBJ2-4; d_call: TRBD2; v_call: TRBV7-2; clone_size: few
cdr3_nt: TGCAGTGCTAAAGACGGGGGGGATACGCAGTATTTT; cdr3_aa: CSAKDGGDTQYF; j_call: TRBJ2-3; d_call: TRBD2; v_call: TRBV20-1; clone_size: few
cdr3_nt: TGTGCCAGCAGCTTATATCCCAAAACAGGGACAGGAGAGCGGGAGCATGCGTTCTTC; cdr3_aa: CASSLYPKTGTGEREHAFF; j_call: TRBJ2-5; d_call: NA; v_call: TRBV7-3; clone_size: NA
cdr3_nt: TGCAGCGTTGTGCCCGGCCAAGAGACCCAGTACTTC; cdr3_aa: CSVVPGQETQYF; j_call: TRBJ2-5; d_call: NA; v_call: TRBV29-1; clone_size: NA
cdr3_nt: TGCGCCAGCAGCCAAGAGGGGCAGGGCAAGGGCTACACCTTC; cdr3_aa: CASSQEGQGKGYTF; j_call: TRBJ1-2; d_call: NA; v_call: TRBV4-1; clone_size: few
cdr3_nt: TGCGCCAGCAGCCTGGATGGGAGGAGGGAGCAGTACTTC; cdr3_aa: CASSLDGRREQYF; j_call: TRBJ2-7; d_call: NA; v_call: TRBV5-1; clone_size: few
cdr3_nt: TGTGCCAGCAGTTTGGTCATGGAAAATGAGCAGTTCTTC; cdr3_aa: CASSLVMENEQFF; j_call: TRBJ2-1; d_call: NA; v_call: TRBV12-3/TRBV12-4; clone_size: NA
cdr3_nt: TGTGCCAGCATTTCCCGGAGGGGCAACACCGGGGAGCTGTTTTTT; cdr3_aa: CASISRRGNTGELFF; j_call: TRBJ2-2; d_call: NA; v_call: TRBV7-9; clone_size: NA
cdr3_nt: TGTGCCAGCAGCGTAGGGGGGAATTTGGGCGAGCAGTACTTC; cdr3_aa: CASSVGGNLGEQYF; j_call: TRBJ2-7; d_call: NA; v_call: TRBV9; clone_size: NA
cdr3_nt: TGCGCCAGCAGCCAAGTGTCGGGACCCGAAGAGACCCAGTACTTC; cdr3_aa: CASSQVSGPEETQYF; j_call: TRBJ2-5; d_call: NA; v_call: TRBV4-3; clone_size: few
cdr3_nt: TGTGCCAGCAGCAAAGTCTCCTACGAGCAGTACTTC; cdr3_aa: CASSKVSYEQYF; j_call: TRBJ2-7; d_call: NA; v_call: TRBV28; clone_size: NA
cdr3_nt: TGTGCCAGCAGTTTGCGGGAGGCAGGAGGAAACACCATATATTTT; cdr3_aa: CASSLREAGGNTIYF; j_call: TRBJ1-3; d_call: NA; v_call: TRBV28; clone_size: NA
cdr3_nt: TGCAGTGCTCCCCCCCGCAGGGTAGCGGGAAAGGGCAATGAGCAGTTCTTC; cdr3_aa: CSAPPRRVAGKGNEQFF; j_call: TRBJ2-1; d_call: TRBD2; v_call: TRBV20-1; clone_size: few
cdr3_nt: TGTGCCAGCAGTGAGGGTCGGGTAGCGGGCGCACTTACGCAGTATTTT; cdr3_aa: CASSEGRVAGALTQYF; j_call: TRBJ2-3; d_call: TRBD2; v_call: TRBV2; clone_size: few
cdr3_nt: TGTGCCAGCAGCCCCAGGACAGGCGTCTCCTACGAGCAGTACTTC; cdr3_aa: CASSPRTGVSYEQYF; j_call: TRBJ2-7; d_call: TRBD1; v_call: TRBV7-2; clone_size: NA
cdr3_nt: TGCAGCGTTGAAGGGCAGGGTAGGGGCAATGAGCAGTTCTTC; cdr3_aa: CSVEGQGRGNEQFF; j_call: TRBJ2-1; d_call: NA; v_call: TRBV29-1; clone_size: NA
cdr3_nt: TGCAGTGCTCGCAAAGGGGGCTCGTCACATTACGAGCAGTACTTC; cdr3_aa: CSARKGGSSHYEQYF; j_call: TRBJ2-7; d_call: TRBD1; v_call: TRBV20-1; clone_size: few
cdr3_nt: TGTGCCAGCAGCCTACCGGGACTAGCGGGAGTGGGCACAGATACGCAGTATTTT; cdr3_aa: CASSLPGLAGVGTDTQYF; j_call: TRBJ2-3; d_call: TRBD2; v_call: TRBV4-2; clone_size: NA
cdr3_nt: TGCGCCAGCAGCCGCGCGTTTCAAAGCGGGCAGTTCTTC; cdr3_aa: CASSRAFQSGQFF; j_call: TRBJ2-1; d_call: NA; v_call: TRBV4-3; clone_size: NA
cdr3_nt: TGTGCCAGCACCCCGGGCAGGGGGGATGAAAAACTGTTTTTT; cdr3_aa: CASTPGRGDEKLFF; j_call: TRBJ1-4; d_call: TRBD1; v_call: TRBV13; clone_size: NA
cdr3_nt: TGTGCCAGCAGCCTTAGGAGGAATGAGCAGTTCTTC; cdr3_aa: CASSLRRNEQFF; j_call: TRBJ2-1; d_call: NA; v_call: TRBV6-6; clone_size: few
cdr3_nt: TGTGCCAGCAGCCCCACGGGGGGGATCAGAGAGACCCAGTACTTC; cdr3_aa: CASSPTGGIRETQYF; j_call: TRBJ2-5; d_call: TRBD2; v_call: TRBV9; clone_size: NA
cdr3_nt: TGTGCCAGCAGTTCCCCCGGGACTAACCTCTACGAGCAGTACTTC; cdr3_aa: CASSSPGTNLYEQYF; j_call: TRBJ2-7; d_call: TRBD2; v_call: TRBV28; clone_size: NA
cdr3_nt: TGCAGCGTTGGGACGAGACTAGCGGGAGCCATCGAGCAGTACTTC; cdr3_aa: CSVGTRLAGAIEQYF; j_call: TRBJ2-7; d_call: TRBD2; v_call: TRBV29-1; clone_size: NA
cdr3_nt: TGTGCCAGCAGCCCCGGGACAGCGATTAATGAAAAACTGTTTTTT; cdr3_aa: CASSPGTAINEKLFF; j_call: TRBJ1-4; d_call: TRBD1; v_call: TRBV9; clone_size: NA
cdr3_nt: TGTGCCATCAGCCCGGGACTTCAAGAGACCCAGTACTTC; cdr3_aa: CAISPGLQETQYF; j_call: TRBJ2-5; d_call: NA; v_call: TRBV10-3; clone_size: many
cdr3_nt: TGTGCCAGCAGTTACTCCCCCGGAGGGGTCTCTGGAAACACCATATATTTT; cdr3_aa: CASSYSPGGVSGNTIYF; j_call: TRBJ1-3; d_call: NA; v_call: TRBV6-5; clone_size: NA
cdr3_nt: TGTGCCAGCAGTTTATACGGGACAGGGTCTCTCGAGCAGTACTTC; cdr3_aa: CASSLYGTGSLEQYF; j_call: TRBJ2-7; d_call: TRBD1; v_call: TRBV27; clone_size: few
cdr3_nt: TGCAGTGTCCCGGGTCCGGGACAGGGGAGCGAAAAACTGTTTTTT; cdr3_aa: CSVPGPGQGSEKLFF; j_call: TRBJ1-4; d_call: TRBD1; v_call: TRBV20-1; clone_size: NA
cdr3_nt: TGCGCCAGCAGCCAGACACAGGGGGCGAGGGAGCAGTACTTC; cdr3_aa: CASSQTQGAREQYF; j_call: TRBJ2-7; d_call: TRBD1; v_call: TRBV4-3; clone_size: few
cdr3_nt: TGTGTCATTGGGGGGGGATACACTGAAGCTTTCTTT; cdr3_aa: CVIGGGYTEAFF; j_call: TRBJ1-1; d_call: NA; v_call: TRBV28; clone_size: few
cdr3_nt: TGTGCCAGCAGCCCATTAGGGGGTGAGCAGTTCTTC; cdr3_aa: CASSPLGGEQFF; j_call: TRBJ2-1; d_call: NA; v_call: TRBV7-9; clone_size: few
cdr3_nt: TGTGCCAGCAGCAATCTCGGCAGAACCTACGAGCAGTACTTC; cdr3_aa: CASSNLGRTYEQYF; j_call: TRBJ2-7; d_call: NA; v_call: TRBV21-1; clone_size: few
cdr3_nt: TGCAGCGCCCGGACAGGGCCGGACACTGAAGCTTTCTTT; cdr3_aa: CSARTGPDTEAFF; j_call: TRBJ1-1; d_call: TRBD1; v_call: TRBV29-1; clone_size: few
cdr3_nt: TGTGCCAGCTCACCGGACAGGATCAGCAATCAGCCCCAGCATTTT; cdr3_aa: CASSPDRISNQPQHF; j_call: TRBJ1-5; d_call: TRBD1; v_call: TRBV18; clone_size: few
cdr3_nt: TGTGCCAGCAGATCGTACTTTACAGGCGGGGCCAACGTCCTGACTTTC; cdr3_aa: CASRSYFTGGANVLTF; j_call: TRBJ2-6; d_call: NA; v_call: TRBV6-5; clone_size: few